This passage covers 30 T cell receptor beta chains from one sample sequenced in a study of shared clonotypes between healthy human individuals. Libraries were prepared by immunoSEQ multiplex PCR; TCRdb keeps only in-frame clonotypes and omits some of them. The sample lists approximately 2.5 million clones, roughly 92% occurring once. Sequencing was done on a sample of naive CD4+ T cells sorted from blood. Described subset: CD45RA+ positively selected. The receptors originated from a man between 18 and 35 years old in good health.

This chain joins TRBV6-5 and TRBJ1-6, with D unclear. This CDR3 has 13 residues. Germline V lookup: CDR1 MNHEY, CDR2 SVGAGI. Trimming took 6 bases from V and 3 from J, leaving 6 bases between them. CDR3 sequence reads: CASRDGYNSPLHF. CDR3 nucleotides: TGTGCCAGCAGGGACGGCTATAATTCACCCCTCCACTTT.

This clone appeared a few times. This chain uses TRBV15 with TRBJ1-2; D is unresolved. The germline V and J ends were trimmed by 0 bases and 8 bases, with 10 bases remaining between them. Germline V gene lookup returns CDR1 LNHNV and CDR2 YYDKDF (reference sequence). The CDR3 totals 13 residues. The CDR3 DNA sequence: TGTGCCACCAGCAGAGATAAAGGGTTGGGCTACACCTTC. Protein product: CATSRDKGLGYTF. Variable domain in full (rest from reference TRBV15 and TRBJ1-2): DAMVIQNPRYQVTQFGKPVTLSCSQTLNHNVMYWYQQKSSQAPKLLFHYYDKDFNNEADTPDNFQSRRPNTSFCFLDIRSPGLGDTAMYLCATSRDKGLGYTFGSGTRLTVV.

In its sample, this clone was seen once. Within the sample, other DNA sequences also encode this same CDR3. The chain links TRBV2 to TRBJ2-3; perhaps TRBD2 as D (5 bases). The CDR3 is made up of 12 amino acids. CDR1 SNHLY and CDR2 FYNNEI come from the germline V gene. V lost 4 bases, J lost 3 bases, and 5 bases lay in between. The CDR3 region has the DNA TGTGCCAGCAGTGCGGGGACAGATACGCAGTATTTT. Protein: CASSAGTDTQYF.

The CDR3 DNA reads as TGTGCCACCCGGACCACAGATACGCAGTATTTT. The encoded protein is CATRTTDTQYF. This chain uses TRBV2 with TRBJ2-3; D is undetermined. V was pared by 10 bases and J by 2 bases, with 7 bases between. This CDR3 contains 11 residues. Germline loops: CDR1 SNHLY, CDR2 FYNNEI.

The chain links TRBV5-4 to TRBJ1-5; D call uncertain. The ends were cut back, 1 base at V and 6 bases at J, with 5 bases in the middle. The CDR3 consists of 12 residues. Germline loops: CDR1 SGHNT, CDR2 YYREEE (reference sequence). CDR3 in amino acids: CASSLYRQPQHF. CDR3 coding DNA: TGTGCCAGCAGCTTGTATCGTCAGCCCCAGCATTTT.

The chain employs TRBV6-7 and TRBJ2-4, with 7 bases aligning to TRBD1. TRBV6-7 is an ORF, and what it does is uncertain. CDR3 length: 17 amino acids. Unmatched junction bases numbered 7, after V lost 2 bases and J lost 0 bases. In DNA form, the CDR3 reads TGTGCCAGCAGTTACCGGGATAGGGGGCTAGCCAAAAACATTCAGTACTTC. It encodes CASSYRDRGLAKNIQYF.

This chain links TRBV5-1 with TRBJ1-3; 9 positions agree with TRBD1. J lost 4 bases, V lost 4 bases, and 9 bases had no gene match. CDR3 length: 16 amino acids. The germline V gene encodes CDR1 SGHRS and CDR2 YFSETQ. CDR3: CASSPTGQGSGNTIYF. CDR3 coding DNA: TGCGCCAGCAGCCCAACGGGACAGGGATCGGGAAACACCATATATTTT.

The CDR3 loop is CASSVARDNEQFF. In DNA, the CDR3 is TGTGCCAGCAGCGTGGCGAGGGACAATGAGCAGTTCTTC. V is TRBV9 and J is TRBJ2-1; D might be TRBD2 (5 bases). Germline lookup yields CDR1 SGDLS and CDR2 YYNGEE. This CDR3 has 13 residues. V lost 2 bases, J lost 5 bases, and 8 bases lay in between.

This chain joins TRBV7-9 and TRBJ1-4, with D hard to call. V was shortened by 4 bases and J by 5 bases, with 14 bases between the two germline ends. This CDR3 is built from 15 residues. From germline, CDR1 is SEHNR and CDR2 FQNEAQ (reference sequence). The CDR3 loop reads CASSSRDTKNEKLFF. The CDR3 bases are TGTGCCAGCAGCTCCCGTGACACTAAGAATGAAAAACTGTTTTTT.

The chain has TRBV25-1 and TRBJ2-7, with unresolved D. V dropped 1 base and J dropped 1 base, with 8 bases sitting between them. The CDR3 consists of 14 residues. Looked up from germline, CDR1 is MGHDK and CDR2 is SYGVNS. The CDR3 bases are TGTGCCAGCAGTGAATCCGGCACTTCCTACGAGCAGTACTTC. Its protein product is CASSESGTSYEQYF.

The genes are TRBV5-1 and TRBJ2-3; TRBD2 aligns across 11 bases. The germline CDR1 and CDR2 sequences are SGHRS and YFSETQ. CDR3 length equals 15 residues. With 6 bases clipped from V and 1 base from J, the junction kept 4 bases outside the gene matches. CDR3 sequence (DNA): TGCGCCAGCAACCCACTAGCGGGAGGCACAGATACGCAGTATTTT. Its translation is CASNPLAGGTDTQYF. The full variable domain, rest sourced from reference TRBV5-1 and TRBJ2-3, is KAGVTQTPRYLIKTRGQQVTLSCSPISGHRSVSWYQQTPGQGLQFLFEYFSETQRNKGNFPGRFSGRQFSNSRSEMNVSTLELGDSALYLCASNPLAGGTDTQYFGPGTRLTVL.

A word on this clone: Other nucleotide sequences from this sample produce the same CDR3. The chain carries TRBV7-2 and TRBJ1-3; D gene uncertain. This CDR3 is built from 15 residues. Looked up from germline, CDR1 is SGHTA and CDR2 is FQGNSA. Trimming removed 3 bases from V and 0 bases from J, with 9 bases in between. CDR3 coding DNA: TGTGCCAGCAGCTTGAGAGGGATCTCTGGAAACACCATATATTTT. Translated: CASSLRGISGNTIYF.

The genes are TRBV19 and TRBJ2-5; D assignment may be TRBD1 or TRBD2 (7 bases each). The CDR3 extends over 16 amino acids. Trimming pared 0 bases from V and 6 bases from J, leaving 17 bases between. CDR1 and CDR2 from the germline V gene are LNHDA and SQIVND (reference sequence). CDR3 sequence: CASSIDRGDSQKTQYF. The DNA for the CDR3 is TGTGCCAGTAGTATAGATCGGGGGGACAGCCAGAAGACCCAGTACTTC.

This clone was seen a few times. The same CDR3 arises from other DNA sequences in this sample as well. The chain joins TRBV29-1 to TRBJ2-1, with D possibly matching TRBD2 (5 bases). The V end was cut by 4 bases, the J end by 0 bases, with 7 bases between. The CDR3 runs to 13 residues. CDR1 is SQVTM, CDR2 ANQGSEA, per germline. CDR3 sequence (DNA): TGCAGCGTTGGAGGGAGCTCCTACAATGAGCAGTTCTTC. Translation gives CSVGGSSYNEQFF.

V usage is TRBV2 and J usage is TRBJ2-7, with D unresolved. Trimming took off 11 bases at V and 2 bases at J, with 10 bases between the two ends. Germline CDR1 SNHLY, CDR2 FYNNEI. The CDR3 covers 11 residues. CDR3 in DNA: TGTGCCGTAAAAAGGGCCTACGAGCAGTACTTC. As protein: CAVKRAYEQYF.

This clone was recorded only once. The rearrangement joins TRBV5-1 to TRBJ1-1, with D uncertain. The V gene's germline CDR1 is SGHRS and CDR2 YFSETQ. The CDR3 runs to 15 residues. V was clipped by 0 bases and J by 3 bases, with 12 bases between them. The chain's CDR3 is CASSLGGNMDTEAFF. In nucleotides, the CDR3 is TGCGCCAGCAGCTTGGGAGGGAACATGGACACTGAAGCTTTCTTT.

About this clone: This sample also contains other DNA sequences that code for the same CDR3. CDR3 sequence (DNA): TGTGCCAGCAGCGTAGGCGGCAGTCAAGAGACCCAGTACTTC. Translated, it gives CASSVGGSQETQYF. J is TRBJ2-5 and V is TRBV9; D is uncertain. The ends were cut back, 0 bases at V and 2 bases at J, with 8 bases in the middle. CDR3 length: 14 residues. Germline V CDR1 and CDR2: SGDLS, YYNGEE.

The chain is built from TRBV5-1 and TRBJ2-2; no clear D gene. This CDR3 spans 14 amino acids. Germline CDR1 reads SGHRS; CDR2 reads YFSETQ. V shed 1 base and J shed 2 bases, with 6 bases lying between them. The CDR3 loop reads CASSLSLNTGELFF. CDR3 DNA: TGCGCCAGCAGCTTGTCACTAAACACCGGGGAGCTGTTTTTT.

This clone was counted only a few times. The chain recombines TRBV12-5 with TRBJ1-2; 8 bases align to TRBD1. Germline CDR1 reads LGHNT; CDR2 reads FRNRAP. This CDR3 is built from 12 residues. V was pared by 3 bases and J by 7 bases, with 1 base of the junction left unmatched. The CDR3 bases are TGTGCTAGTGGTTTCGACAGGGGTGGCTACACCTTC. Translation gives CASGFDRGGYTF.

The chain combines TRBV5-1 with TRBJ1-2, with D tentatively TRBD1 (5 bases). The CDR3 spans 14 residues. Germline assignment: CDR1 SGHRS and CDR2 YFSETQ. V lost 0 bases and J lost 6, with 12 bases in between. This CDR3 reads CASSLGDGEDGYTF. The CDR3 bases are TGCGCCAGCAGCTTGGGGGACGGCGAGGATGGCTACACCTTC.

The genes are TRBV2 and TRBJ2-5; TRBD1 might be the D (5 bases). The CDR3 covers 13 residues. CDR1 and CDR2 (germline): SNHLY, FYNNEI. Deletions cut 3 bases from V and 4 bases from J, with 9 bases between. CDR3 region: CASSDQGSETQYF. For the CDR3, the DNA is TGTGCCAGCAGTGATCAGGGTTCAGAGACCCAGTACTTC.

This rearrangement joins TRBV28 to TRBJ2-2, with 7 bases that match TRBD1. Per the germline V gene, CDR1 is MDHEN and CDR2 is SYDVKM. The V and J ends lost 2 bases and 5 bases, in that order; junction bases with no gene match: 5. This CDR3 spans 15 amino acids. CDR3 nucleotide sequence: TGTGCCAGCAGTTTACCCCTACAGGGGACCGGGGAGCTGTTTTTT. Amino acids: CASSLPLQGTGELFF.

The J gene is TRBJ1-4, the V gene TRBV30; D perhaps matches TRBD1 (6 bases). The CDR3 totals 14 residues. V lost 4 bases to trimming and J lost 2 bases, with 11 bases between them. Germline CDR1 GTSNPN, CDR2 SVGIG (reference sequence). The chain's CDR3 is CAWTWDNTNEKLFF. The CDR3, as DNA: TGTGCCTGGACTTGGGACAACACTAATGAAAAACTGTTTTTT.

The V call is TRBV18, the J call TRBJ2-7; 10 bases are shared with TRBD2. Germline V CDR1 and CDR2: KGHSH, LQKENI. With 1 base clipped from V and 7 bases from J, the junction kept 10 bases outside the gene matches. The CDR3 consists of 16 residues. For the CDR3, the DNA is TGTGCCAGCTCACCACTCGGTAGCGGGGGGAAGGAAGAGCAGTACTTC. Translated: CASSPLGSGGKEEQYF.

Points on this clone: Other DNA sequences in the sample encode the same CDR3. The chain links TRBV6-1 to TRBJ2-2; weak D call: TRBD2 (5 bases). The CDR3 runs to 13 residues. Trimming removed 2 bases at V and 4 bases at J, with 5 bases between. Germline CDR1 and CDR2: MNHNS and SASEGT. CDR3 loop: CASSESGTGELFF. For the CDR3, the DNA is TGTGCCAGCAGTGAAAGCGGCACCGGGGAGCTGTTTTTT.

CDR3 sequence (DNA): TGTGCCAGCTCACCCTCTCAGACAGGGGGCATCAATGAGCAGTTCTTC. Protein: CASSPSQTGGINEQFF. V and J are TRBV18 and TRBJ2-1, with 10 bases aligning to TRBD1. The trim removed 3 bases at V and 6 bases at J, leaving 8 bases unmatched. The germline gives CDR1 KGHSH, CDR2 LQKENI. The CDR3 consists of 16 residues.

The rearrangement joins TRBV6-1 to TRBJ1-2, with D perhaps matching TRBD1 (5 bases). V lost 1 base and J lost 7, with 10 bases in between. Germline CDR1 reads MNHNS; CDR2 reads SASEGT. The length of the CDR3 is 13 residues. The CDR3 protein is CASSEGPGLGYTF. CDR3 sequence (DNA): TGTGCCAGCAGTGAAGGGCCAGGGCTTGGCTACACCTTC.

The chain couples TRBV5-4 to TRBJ2-7; the match to TRBD2 covers 7 bases. With V trimmed by 3 bases and J by 3 bases, 12 bases remained unmatched. Germline lookup yields CDR1 SGHNT and CDR2 YYREEE (reference sequence). The CDR3 is 16 residues long. For the CDR3, the DNA is TGTGCCAGCAGCTGGCGAAGCGGGGACGGATACTACGAGCAGTACTTC. Amino acid sequence: CASSWRSGDGYYEQYF.

The V call is TRBV7-2, the J call TRBJ1-6; possible D gene TRBD1, 5 bases. CDR3 length equals 13 residues. Germline V CDR1 and CDR2: SGHTA, FQGNSA. Deletions cut 8 bases from V and 7 bases from J, with 12 bases between. The CDR3 bases are TGTGCCAGCGCCTCGGGGGGAAATTCACCCCTCCACTTT. This sequence encodes CASASGGNSPLHF.

This clone has a single count. The gene calls are TRBV4-1 and TRBJ2-1; D possibly uses TRBD1 or TRBD2 (5 bases each). V dropped 0 bases and J dropped 9 bases, with 6 bases sitting between them. This CDR3 contains 12 residues. CDR1 is MGHRA and CDR2 is YSYEKL in the germline V gene. The CDR3 protein is CASSQEGTEQFF. CDR3 DNA sequence: TGCGCCAGCAGCCAAGAGGGGACTGAGCAGTTCTTC.